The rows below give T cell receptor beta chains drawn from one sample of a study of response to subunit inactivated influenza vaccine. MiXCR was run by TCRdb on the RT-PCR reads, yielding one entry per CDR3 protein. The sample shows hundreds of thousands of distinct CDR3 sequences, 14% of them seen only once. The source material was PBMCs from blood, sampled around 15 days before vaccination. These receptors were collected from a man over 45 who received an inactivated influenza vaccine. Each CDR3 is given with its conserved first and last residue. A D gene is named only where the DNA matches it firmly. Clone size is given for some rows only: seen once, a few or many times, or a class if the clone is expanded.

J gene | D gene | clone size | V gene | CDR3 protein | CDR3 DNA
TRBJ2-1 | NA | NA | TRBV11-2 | CASSRYNPVNEQFF | TGTGCCAGCAGCCGCTATAACCCGGTCAATGAGCAGTTCTTC
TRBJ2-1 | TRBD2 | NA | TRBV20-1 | CSARVSGRTSSYNEQFF | TGCAGTGCTAGAGTTAGCGGGAGGACGAGCTCCTACAATGAGCAGTTCTTC
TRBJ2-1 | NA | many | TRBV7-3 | CASSRTSSSEQFF | TGTGCCAGCAGCCGTACTTCATCGAGTGAGCAGTTCTTC
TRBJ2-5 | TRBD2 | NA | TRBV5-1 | CASSLVRGGLETQYF | TGCGCCAGCAGCTTGGTGCGGGGGGGGCTTGAGACCCAGTACTTC
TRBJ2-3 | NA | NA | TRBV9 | CASSVEIRAPRSTDTQYF | TGTGCCAGCAGCGTAGAAATCCGGGCCCCGAGATCGACAGATACGCAGTATTTT
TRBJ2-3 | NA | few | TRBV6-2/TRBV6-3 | CASIKGNTDTQYF | TGTGCCAGCATAAAGGGAAACACAGATACGCAGTATTTT
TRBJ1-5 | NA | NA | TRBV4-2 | CASSQDVLYSNQPQHF | TGTGCCAGCAGCCAAGATGTACTGTATAGCAATCAGCCCCAGCATTTT
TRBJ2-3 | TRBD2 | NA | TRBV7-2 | CASSPKDGRSMDTQYF | TGTGCCAGCAGCCCAAAGGACGGGAGGTCCATGGATACGCAGTATTTT
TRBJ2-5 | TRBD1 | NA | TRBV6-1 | CASSPQGAEETQYF | TGTGCCAGCAGTCCCCAGGGGGCTGAAGAGACCCAGTACTTC
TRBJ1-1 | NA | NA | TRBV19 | CASNDGDSYTEAFF | TGTGCCAGTAACGACGGAGACAGCTACACTGAAGCTTTCTTT
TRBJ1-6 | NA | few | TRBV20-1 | CSAKGHQLSAYNSPLHF | TGCAGTGCTAAGGGACACCAGTTATCGGCTTATAATTCACCCCTCCACTTT
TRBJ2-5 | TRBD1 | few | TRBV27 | CASSSRGLDGMETQYF | TGTGCCAGCAGTTCCAGGGGGCTGGATGGGATGGAGACCCAGTACTTC
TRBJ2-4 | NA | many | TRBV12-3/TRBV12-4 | CASSPTVAKNIQYF | TGTGCCAGCAGTCCGACAGTAGCCAAAAACATTCAGTACTTC
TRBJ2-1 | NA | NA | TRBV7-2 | CASSLVTTNNEQFF | TGTGCCAGCAGCTTAGTAACAACTAACAATGAGCAGTTCTTC
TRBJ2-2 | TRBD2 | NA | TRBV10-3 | CAVLYVTGTRDTGELFF | TGTGCCGTCCTATATGTGACCGGGACTAGAGACACCGGGGAGCTGTTTTTT
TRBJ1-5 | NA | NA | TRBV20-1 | CSARHQGHSNQPQHF | TGCAGTGCTAGACATCAGGGACATAGCAATCAGCCCCAGCATTTT
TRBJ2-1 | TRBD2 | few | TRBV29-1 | CSVPGGGSSYNEQFF | TGCAGCGTCCCCGGGGGGGGAAGCTCCTACAATGAGCAGTTCTTC
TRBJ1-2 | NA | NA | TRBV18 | CASSPVAGDYGYTF | TGTGCCAGCTCACCAGTGGCAGGGGACTATGGCTACACCTTC
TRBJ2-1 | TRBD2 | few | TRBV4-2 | CASSQDYRLAGPSYNEQFF | TGTGCCAGCAGCCAAGATTATCGACTAGCGGGGCCCTCCTACAATGAGCAGTTCTTC
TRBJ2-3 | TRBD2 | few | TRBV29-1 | CSVAGLAGALSSTDTQYF | TGCAGCGTCGCCGGACTAGCGGGGGCTCTATCTAGCACAGATACGCAGTATTTT
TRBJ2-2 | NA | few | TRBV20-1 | CSARVLVPGELFF | TGCAGTGCTAGAGTTTTGGTGCCCGGGGAGCTGTTTTTT
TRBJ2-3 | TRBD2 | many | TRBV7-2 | CASSLASGGTDTQYF | TGTGCCAGCAGCTTAGCTAGCGGGGGAACAGATACGCAGTATTTT
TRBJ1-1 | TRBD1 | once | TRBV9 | CASSGNRGLNTEAFF | TGTGCCAGCAGCGGCAACAGGGGGCTGAACACTGAAGCTTTCTTT
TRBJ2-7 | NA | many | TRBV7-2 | CASSWDNSYEQYF | TGTGCCAGCAGCTGGGACAACAGTTACGAGCAGTACTTC
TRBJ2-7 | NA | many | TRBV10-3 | CAISDPSSYVRYF | TGTGCCATCAGTGACCCCTCTTCGTACGTTCGGTACTTC
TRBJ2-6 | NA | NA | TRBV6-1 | CASTLGGGPGHSGANVLTF | TGTGCCAGCACCTTGGGTGGGGGGCCAGGCCACTCTGGGGCCAACGTCCTGACTTTC
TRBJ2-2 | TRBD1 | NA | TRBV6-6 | CASTGQGSGELFF | TGTGCCAGCACGGGACAGGGTTCAGGGGAGCTGTTTTTT
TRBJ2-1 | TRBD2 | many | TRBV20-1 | CSARDLAGAYNEQFF | TGCAGTGCTAGAGACCTAGCGGGAGCTTACAATGAGCAGTTCTTC